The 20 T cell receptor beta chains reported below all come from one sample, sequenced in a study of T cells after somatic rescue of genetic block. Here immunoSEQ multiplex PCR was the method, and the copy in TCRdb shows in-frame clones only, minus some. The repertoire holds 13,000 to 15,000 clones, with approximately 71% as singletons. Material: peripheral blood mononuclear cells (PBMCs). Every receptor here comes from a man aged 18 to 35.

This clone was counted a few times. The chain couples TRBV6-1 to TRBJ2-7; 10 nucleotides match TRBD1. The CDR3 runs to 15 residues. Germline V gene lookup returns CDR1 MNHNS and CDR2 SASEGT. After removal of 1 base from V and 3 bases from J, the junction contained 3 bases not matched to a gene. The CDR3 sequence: CASSEGQGAFYEQYF. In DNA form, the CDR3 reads TGTGCCAGCAGTGAAGGACAGGGGGCCTTCTACGAGCAGTACTTC.

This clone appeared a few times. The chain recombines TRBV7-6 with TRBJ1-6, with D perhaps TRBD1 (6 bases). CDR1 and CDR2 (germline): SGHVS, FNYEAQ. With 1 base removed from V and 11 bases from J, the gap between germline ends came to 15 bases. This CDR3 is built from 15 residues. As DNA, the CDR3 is TGTGCCAGCAGCTTAGGGGCAGGGGTGGAAGCACCCCTCCACTTT. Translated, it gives CASSLGAGVEAPLHF.

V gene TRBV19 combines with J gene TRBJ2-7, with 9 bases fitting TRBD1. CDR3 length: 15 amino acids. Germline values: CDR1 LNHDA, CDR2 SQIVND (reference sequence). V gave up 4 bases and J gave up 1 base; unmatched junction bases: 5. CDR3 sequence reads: CASSTTGGRSYEQYF. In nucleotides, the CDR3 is TGTGCCAGTAGTACAACAGGGGGCAGGTCCTACGAGCAGTACTTC.

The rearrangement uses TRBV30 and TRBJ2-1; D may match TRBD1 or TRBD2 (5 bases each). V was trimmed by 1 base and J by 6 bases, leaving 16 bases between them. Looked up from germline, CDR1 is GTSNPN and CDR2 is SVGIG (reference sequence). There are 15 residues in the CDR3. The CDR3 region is CAWSAWERGFNEQFF. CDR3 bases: TGTGCCTGGAGTGCCTGGGAGAGGGGCTTCAATGAGCAGTTCTTC.

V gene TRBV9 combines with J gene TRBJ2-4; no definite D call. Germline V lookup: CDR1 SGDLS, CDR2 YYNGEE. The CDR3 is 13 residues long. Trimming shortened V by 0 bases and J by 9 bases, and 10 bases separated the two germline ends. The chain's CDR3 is CASSVDRNSIQYF. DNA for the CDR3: TGTGCCAGCAGCGTAGATAGGAACAGCATTCAGTACTTC.

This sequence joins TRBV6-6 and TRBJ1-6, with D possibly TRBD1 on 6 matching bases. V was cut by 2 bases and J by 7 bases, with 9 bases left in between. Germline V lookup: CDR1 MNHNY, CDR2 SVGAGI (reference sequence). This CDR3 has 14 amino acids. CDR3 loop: CASSYGTKNSPLHF. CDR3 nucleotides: TGTGCCAGCAGTTACGGGACAAAGAATTCACCCCTCCACTTT.

The CDR3 reads CAISTGVGSTDTQYF. CDR3 in DNA: TGTGCCATCAGTACGGGCGTGGGGAGCACAGATACGCAGTATTTT. V is TRBV10-3 and J is TRBJ2-3; D is undetermined. The CDR3 totals 15 residues. V shed 5 bases and J shed 0 bases, with 12 bases lying between them. Germline CDR1 ENHRY, CDR2 SYGVKD.

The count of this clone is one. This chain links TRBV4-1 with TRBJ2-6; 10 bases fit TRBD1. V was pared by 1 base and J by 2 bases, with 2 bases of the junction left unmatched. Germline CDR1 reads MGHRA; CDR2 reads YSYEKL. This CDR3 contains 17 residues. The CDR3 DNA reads TGCGCCAGCAGCCAAGTCGGGACAGGGGCTGGGGCCAACGTCCTGACTTTC. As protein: CASSQVGTGAGANVLTF.

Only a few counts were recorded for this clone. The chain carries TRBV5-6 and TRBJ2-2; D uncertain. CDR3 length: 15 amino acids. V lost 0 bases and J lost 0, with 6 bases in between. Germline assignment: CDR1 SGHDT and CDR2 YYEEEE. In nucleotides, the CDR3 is TGTGCCAGCAGCTTGGGCCACTCGAACACCGGGGAGCTGTTTTTT. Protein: CASSLGHSNTGELFF.

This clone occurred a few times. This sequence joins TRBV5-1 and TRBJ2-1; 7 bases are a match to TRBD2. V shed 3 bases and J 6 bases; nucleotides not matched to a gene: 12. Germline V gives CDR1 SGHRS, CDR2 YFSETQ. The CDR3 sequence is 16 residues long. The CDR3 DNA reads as TGCGCCAGCAGCTCAGGCTCAGCGGGGAGGGGCAATGAGCAGTTCTTC. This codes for CASSSGSAGRGNEQFF.

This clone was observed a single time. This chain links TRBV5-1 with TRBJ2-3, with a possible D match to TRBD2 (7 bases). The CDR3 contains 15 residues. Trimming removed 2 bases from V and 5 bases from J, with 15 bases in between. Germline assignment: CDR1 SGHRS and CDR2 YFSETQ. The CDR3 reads CASSFTGGILDTQYF. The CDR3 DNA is TGCGCCAGCAGCTTTACGGGGGGCATTTTAGATACGCAGTATTTT.

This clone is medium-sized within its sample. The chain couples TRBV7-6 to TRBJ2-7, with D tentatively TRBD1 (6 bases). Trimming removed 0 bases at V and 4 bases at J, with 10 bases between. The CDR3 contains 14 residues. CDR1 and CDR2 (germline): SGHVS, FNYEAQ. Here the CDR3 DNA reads TGTGCCAGCAGCTTAGCGGGACATATGTACGAGCAGTACTTC. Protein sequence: CASSLAGHMYEQYF. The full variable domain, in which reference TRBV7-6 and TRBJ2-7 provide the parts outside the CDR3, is GAGVSQSPRYKVTKRGQDVALRCDPISGHVSLYWYRQALGQGPEFLTYFNYEAQQDKSGLPNDRFSAERPEGSISTLTIQRTEQRDSAMYRCASSLAGHMYEQYFGPGTRLTVT.

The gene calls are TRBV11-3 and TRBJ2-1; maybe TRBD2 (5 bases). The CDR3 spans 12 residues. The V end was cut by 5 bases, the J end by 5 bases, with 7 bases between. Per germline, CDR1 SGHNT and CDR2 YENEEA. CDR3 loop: CASSRRNNEQFF. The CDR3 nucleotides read TGTGCCAGCAGCCGGAGGAACAATGAGCAGTTCTTC.

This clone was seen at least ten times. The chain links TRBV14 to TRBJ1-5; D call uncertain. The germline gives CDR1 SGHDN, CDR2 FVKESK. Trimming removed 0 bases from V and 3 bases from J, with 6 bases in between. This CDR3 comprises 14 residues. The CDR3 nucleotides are TGTGCCAGCAGCCAAGAGGGGAACAATCAGCCCCAGCATTTT. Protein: CASSQEGNNQPQHF.

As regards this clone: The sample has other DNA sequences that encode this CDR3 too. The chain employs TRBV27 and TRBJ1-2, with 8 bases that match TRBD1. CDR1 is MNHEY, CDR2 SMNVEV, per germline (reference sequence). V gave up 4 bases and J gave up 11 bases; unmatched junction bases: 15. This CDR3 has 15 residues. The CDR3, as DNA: TGTGCCAGCAGTTCGCACCGGGACAGGCAAGGTGGTTACACCTTC. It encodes CASSSHRDRQGGYTF.

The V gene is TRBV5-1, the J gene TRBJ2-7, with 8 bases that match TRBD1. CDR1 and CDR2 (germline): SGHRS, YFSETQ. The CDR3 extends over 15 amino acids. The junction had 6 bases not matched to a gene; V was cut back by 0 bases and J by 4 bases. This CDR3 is CASSLGAGGLYEQYF. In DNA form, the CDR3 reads TGCGCCAGCAGCTTGGGGGCAGGGGGCTTGTACGAGCAGTACTTC.

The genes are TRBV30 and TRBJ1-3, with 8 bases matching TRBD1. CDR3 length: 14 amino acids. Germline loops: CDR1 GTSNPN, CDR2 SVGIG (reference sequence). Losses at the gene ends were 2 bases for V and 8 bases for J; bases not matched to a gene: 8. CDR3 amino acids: CAWSPRGLGYTIYF. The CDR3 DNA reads TGTGCCTGGAGTCCCAGGGGGCTAGGGTACACCATATATTTT.

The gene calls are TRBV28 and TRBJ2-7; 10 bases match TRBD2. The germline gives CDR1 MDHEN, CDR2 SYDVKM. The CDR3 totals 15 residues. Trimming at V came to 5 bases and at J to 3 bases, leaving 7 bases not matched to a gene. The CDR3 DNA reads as TGTGCCAGCAGTCCTATAGCGGGAGGTTTCTACGAGCAGTACTTC. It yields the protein CASSPIAGGFYEQYF.

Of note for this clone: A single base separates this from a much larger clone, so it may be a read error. As DNA, the CDR3 is TGTGCCAGCAGCCCCGGGACACACTATGGCTACACCTTC. Amino acids: CASSPGTHYGYTF. The rearrangement joins TRBV6-6 to TRBJ1-2; maybe TRBD1 (6 bases). The CDR3 covers 13 residues. V lost 6 bases and J lost 3, with 11 bases in between. The germline V gene encodes CDR1 MNHNY and CDR2 SVGAGI (reference sequence).

CDR3 in amino acids: CASSHTSAQETQYF. CDR3 nucleotides: TGTGCCAGCAGCCACACTAGCGCCCAAGAGACCCAGTACTTC. The rearrangement links TRBV14 to TRBJ2-5, with 7 nucleotides matching TRBD2. V dropped 3 bases and J dropped 1; count of bases not matched to a gene: 2. The length of the CDR3 is 14 residues. Germline CDR1 reads SGHDN; CDR2 reads FVKESK.